This TCR beta chain originates from a study of spatial heterogeneity in lung cancer. Each CDR3 protein is one row after TCRdb ran MiXCR on the 5' RACE reads. The sample records tens of thousands of distinct CDR3 sequences, approximately 8.6% being singletons. The time point: sample taken at primary tumor resection. The input material, whole RNA from tumor, nontumor lung or frozen PBMC, was sequenced unsorted. The CDR3 is made up of 15 amino acids. Germline lookup yields CDR1 MNHNY and CDR2 SVGAGI (reference sequence). The V gene lost 4 bases and the J gene lost 0 bases, with 11 bases spanning the gap.

Sequenced here: PBMCs, sampled at surgery. This chain links TRBV6-6 with TRBJ2-3; weak D call: TRBD1 (5 bases). This TCR was sampled from a male donor with early-stage non-small cell lung cancer. In DNA form, the CDR3 reads TGTGCCAGCAGTTCGACCAGGGCTAGCACAGATACGCAGTATTTT. Its translation: CASSSTRASTDTQYF.